Shown below are 2 T cell receptor beta chains from a single sample sequenced in a study of blood T cells in healthy people across ages (dated by TCRdb to the mid-2010s). The method behind the library was 5' RACE. The reads were generated on an Illumina HiSeq 2500. The second PCR ran for about 7 to 11 cycles and used a J-beta primer mix along with a sample-barcoded 5' primer. TCRdb reprocessing: public reads trimmed at Q25 with fastp, clones called with MiXCR, in-frame beta chains kept. Merged by CDR3 protein, the rows form single entries marked with the most common genes and DNA. Recorded for this sample are around 790,000 distinct CDR3 sequences; around 45% of them occurred a single time. Jointly, the top ten make up about a fifth of the sample. Sequenced input: blood. The receptors were sampled from a man aged 55 to 70 in good health.

This clonotype was observed a handful of times. The CDR3 sequence is CASSLGWGESKQYF. The CDR3 nucleotides read TGTGCCAGCAGTTTAGGGTGGGGCGAATCGAAGCAGTACTTC. The chain has TRBV27 and TRBJ2-7; D is possibly TRBD1 (5 bases). From germline, CDR1 is MNHEY and CDR2 SMNVEV (reference sequence). This CDR3 contains 14 residues. V lost 2 bases to trimming and J lost 8 bases, with 16 bases between them.

This clonotype was observed a few times. The V call is TRBV20-1, the J call TRBJ2-3, with 9 bases fitting TRBD2. This CDR3 has 16 residues. Losses at the gene ends were 6 bases for V and 1 base for J; bases not matched to a gene: 11. In germline, CDR1 is DFQATT, CDR2 SNEGSKA (reference sequence). This CDR3 reads CSASGTSPPGTDTQYF. The CDR3 bases are TGCAGTGCCTCCGGGACTAGCCCCCCGGGCACAGATACGCAGTATTTT.